This TCR beta chain was identified in a study of T cell repertoires in cytomegalovirus infection. Study as a whole: TCR beta signatures that were public indicated CMV infection and matching HLA type. The study, taken as a whole, reports: CMV-specific TCR beta clonotypes restricted by HLA-C dominated the ex vivo response. Cumulative frequency (of public TCR beta family members) identified carriers of CMV plus the relevant HLA.

TCRdb reanalysed the reads using MiXCR and keeps one entry per CDR3 protein. The data contain about 68,000 distinct CDR3 sequences, approximately 22% of them seen just once; the ten biggest clones take up almost 80%. Details on this clonotype: Antigen specificity is unknown.

The CDR3 is 14 residues long. Between the trimmed V and J ends, which lost 3 bases and 4 bases, there was a span of 9 bases. Germline values: CDR1 MDHEN, CDR2 SYDVKM. This TCR derives from a human donor in good health (CMV status not recorded). Some clones in this sample may be carry-over from other donors' samples. Sequenced material: PBMCs, sequenced either directly or after in vitro stimulation (not recorded which). The V and J genes are TRBV28 and TRBJ2-2; D might be TRBD1 or TRBD2, each matching 5 bases. CDR3 loop: CASSFRGTTGELFF. In nucleotides, the CDR3 is TGTGCCAGCAGTTTTCGTGGGACCACCGGGGAGCTGTTTTTT.